This T cell receptor (beta chain) was identified during a study of blood T cell repertoires in COVID-19. Study in general: Sites in the United States, Italy and Spain provided acute and convalescent COVID-19 samples. From T cells, B-cell-depleted T cells, or PBMCs came the material, which was cDNA or gDNA.

CDR1 and CDR2 (germline): SEHNR, FQNEAQ (reference sequence). The CDR3 length is 13 residues. The germline V and J ends were trimmed by 5 bases and 1 base, with 9 bases remaining between them. Original handling: Amplification of reference gene primers was used by the study to estimate nucleated cell counts. The protocol was immunoSEQ multiplex PCR, while the TCRdb copy is restricted to in-frame clones and leaves out a portion. The V and J calls and clone size are taken from that table; D and trimming were inferred from the DNA. Of 110,000 or so clones in the sample, 85% are singletons; the top ten hold roughly 4.5%.

Sample: peripheral blood. The V and J genes are TRBV7-9 and TRBJ2-7; perhaps TRBD1 as D (6 bases). The clonotype originates from a man aged 50 or older with acute or convalescent COVID-19. The CDR3 is CASSPGQSYEQYF. The CDR3 coding sequence is TGTGCCAGCAGCCCAGGACAGTCCTACGAGCAGTACTTC.